This TCR beta chain was sequenced during a study of blood T cell repertoires in COVID-19. Overall study: COVID-19 samples, acute and convalescent, were from the United States, Italy and Spain. PBMCs, B-cell-depleted T cells, or T cells were the source of the cDNA or gDNA that made up the material.

Repertoires were generated with immunoSEQ multiplex PCR, while TCRdb's copy carries only in-frame clones and drops some. The sample contains roughly 200,000 clones, approximately 89% of which appear only once. The CDR3 is made up of 13 amino acids. Germline V gene lookup returns CDR1 SQVTM and CDR2 ANQGSEA. Trimming took off 2 bases at V and 7 bases at J, with 12 bases between the two ends. This TCR was sampled from a woman aged 30 to 39 with acute or convalescent COVID-19. V gene TRBV29-1 combines with J gene TRBJ2-1, with D perhaps TRBD2 (6 bases). The material sequenced was peripheral blood. Here the CDR3 DNA reads TGCAGCGTTGAATACGGGAGAGGAAATGAGCAGTTCTTC. Translation: CSVEYGRGNEQFF.